The rows below give T cell receptor beta chains drawn from one sample of a study of control samples from healthy donors and cancer patients. The protocol was immunoSEQ multiplex PCR, while the TCRdb copy is restricted to in-frame clones and leaves out a portion. The sample has around 130,000 clones; about 95% are singletons. Sequencing input: blood. The receptors come from a man in his thirties or forties in good health. Both conserved end residues are part of each CDR3. Each record gives: J gene, D gene, V gene, CDR3 length, clone size, CDR3 protein, CDR3 DNA. The D gene is left open where the match is weak. Clone size is not always given. Where it is, it says once, few, many or a class for expanded clones.

J: TRBJ1-6
D: .
V: TRBV6-4
length: 15
size: .
CDR3: CASSESTGGPSPLHF
DNA: TGTGCCAGCAGTGAAAGTACAGGTGGACCTTCACCCCTCCACTTT

J: TRBJ2-7
D: .
V: TRBV3-1/TRBV3-2
length: 15
size: .
CDR3: CASSPHRGRENEQYF
DNA: TGTGCCAGCAGCCCCCATCGGGGCAGGGAGAACGAGCAGTACTTC

J: TRBJ1-2
D: .
V: TRBV2
length: 14
size: .
CDR3: CASSELRDGYGYTF
DNA: TGTGCCAGCAGTGAATTACGGGACGGCTATGGCTACACCTTC

J: TRBJ1-1
D: .
V: TRBV4-3
length: 15
size: .
CDR3: CASSQDLGGRDEAFF
DNA: TGCGCCAGCAGCCAAGATCTCGGGGGCAGGGACGAAGCTTTCTTT

J: TRBJ2-3
D: TRBD1
V: TRBV18
length: 16
size: .
CDR3: CASSSGPTGNHDTQYF
DNA: TGTGCCAGCTCATCGGGCCCGACAGGGAATCATGATACGCAGTATTTT

J: TRBJ2-3
D: .
V: TRBV3-1/TRBV3-2
length: 13
size: .
CDR3: CASGGRHTDTQYF
DNA: TGTGCCAGCGGAGGGCGGCACACAGATACGCAGTATTTT

J: TRBJ1-3
D: .
V: TRBV7-2
length: 14
size: once
CDR3: CASSPERGGNTIYF
DNA: TGTGCCAGCAGCCCGGAGAGGGGTGGAAACACCATATATTTT

J: TRBJ1-2
D: .
V: TRBV7-3
length: 13
size: .
CDR3: CASSPTIGVGYTF
DNA: TGTGCCAGCAGCCCTACGATCGGGGTCGGCTACACCTTC

J: TRBJ2-2
D: .
V: TRBV11-3
length: 14
size: .
CDR3: CASSPGPISRELFF
DNA: TGTGCCAGCAGCCCCGGACCTATTAGTAGGGAGCTGTTTTTT

J: TRBJ2-5
D: TRBD1
V: TRBV6-2/TRBV6-3
length: 17
size: once
CDR3: CASSYSIQGEDTETQYF
DNA: TGTGCCAGCAGTTACTCGATTCAGGGGGAAGACACGGAGACCCAGTACTTC

J: TRBJ2-7
D: .
V: TRBV28
length: 15
size: .
CDR3: CASSDPRDGTYEQYF
DNA: TGTGCCAGCAGTGACCCCCGGGACGGTACGTACGAGCAGTACTTC

J: TRBJ1-2
D: TRBD1
V: TRBV9
length: 15
size: .
CDR3: CASSEGGTGNYGYTF
DNA: TGTGCCAGCAGTGAGGGAGGGACAGGGAACTATGGCTACACCTTC

J: TRBJ2-1
D: TRBD1
V: TRBV19
length: 14
size: .
CDR3: CASSPGQDYNEQFF
DNA: TGTGCCAGTAGTCCCGGACAGGATTACAATGAGCAGTTCTTC

J: TRBJ1-6
D: TRBD1
V: TRBV2
length: 14
size: .
CDR3: CASSLQGYNSPLHF
DNA: TGTGCCAGCAGTTTACAGGGGTATAATTCACCCCTCCACTTT

J: TRBJ2-7
D: .
V: TRBV6-5
length: 13
size: .
CDR3: CASSWTADYEQYF
DNA: TGTGCCAGCAGTTGGACAGCCGACTACGAGCAGTACTTC

J: TRBJ2-7
D: .
V: TRBV27
length: 14
size: .
CDR3: CASSLIPSSYEQYF
DNA: TGTGCCAGCAGTTTAATTCCGAGCTCCTACGAGCAGTACTTC

J: TRBJ2-7
D: TRBD1
V: TRBV27
length: 16
size: .
CDR3: CASSPDRMVFNYEQYF
DNA: TGTGCCAGCAGCCCGGACAGGATGGTCTTTAACTACGAGCAGTACTTC

J: TRBJ2-2
D: .
V: TRBV9
length: 15
size: few
CDR3: CASSPNTLNTGELFF
DNA: TGTGCCAGCAGCCCGAACACTCTGAACACCGGGGAGCTGTTTTTT

J: TRBJ2-3
D: TRBD2
V: TRBV7-2
length: 17
size: .
CDR3: CASSSRTGVAGTDTQYF
DNA: TGTGCCAGCAGCTCCCGGACCGGGGTAGCGGGGACCGATACGCAGTATTTT

J: TRBJ2-5
D: .
V: TRBV21-1
length: 16
size: .
CDR3: CASSPSGLAGEATQYF
DNA: TGTGCCAGCAGCCCCTCGGGACTAGCGGGGGAGGCGACCCAGTACTTC

J: TRBJ2-7
D: .
V: TRBV6-5
length: 14
size: .
CDR3: CASSHRQGTYEQYF
DNA: TGTGCCAGCAGCCACCGGCAGGGTACCTACGAGCAGTACTTC

J: TRBJ2-5
D: TRBD1
V: TRBV29-1
length: 14
size: .
CDR3: CSCSGTGSSETQYF
DNA: TGCAGCTGCTCCGGGACAGGGTCTTCGGAGACCCAGTACTTC

J: TRBJ2-1
D: TRBD2
V: TRBV7-2
length: 15
size: .
CDR3: CASSFGTSGYNEQFF
DNA: TGTGCCAGCAGCTTCGGGACTAGCGGCTACAATGAGCAGTTCTTC

J: TRBJ1-4
D: TRBD1
V: TRBV28
length: 16
size: .
CDR3: CASSFGQGVLGEKLFF
DNA: TGTGCCAGCAGTTTTGGCCAGGGGGTACTCGGTGAAAAACTGTTTTTT

J: TRBJ2-7
D: TRBD1
V: TRBV7-9
length: 14
size: .
CDR3: CASSSGTGRYEQYF
DNA: TGTGCCAGCAGCTCCGGGACAGGGCGCTACGAGCAGTACTTC

J: TRBJ1-2
D: .
V: TRBV30
length: 12
size: once
CDR3: CAWVDGGYGYTF
DNA: TGTGCCTGGGTAGACGGGGGCTATGGCTACACCTTC

J: TRBJ1-2
D: .
V: TRBV6-2/TRBV6-3
length: 13
size: .
CDR3: CASSPSGDYGYTF
DNA: TGTGCCAGCAGCCCCAGTGGGGACTATGGCTACACCTTC

J: TRBJ2-7
D: TRBD1
V: TRBV19
length: 15
size: .
CDR3: CATVDGQGGSYEQYF
DNA: TGTGCCACTGTAGATGGACAGGGCGGATCCTACGAGCAGTACTTC

J: TRBJ2-1
D: .
V: TRBV6-5
length: 14
size: .
CDR3: CASSRTGLVNEQFF
DNA: TGTGCCAGCAGTAGAACAGGGTTGGTGAATGAGCAGTTCTTC

J: TRBJ1-2
D: .
V: TRBV2
length: 14
size: .
CDR3: CASSSLGGNYGYTF
DNA: TGTGCCAGCAGCTCCCTGGGGGGGAACTATGGCTACACCTTC

J: TRBJ2-5
D: .
V: TRBV5-8
length: 14
size: .
CDR3: CASSIRRGQETQYF
DNA: TGTGCCAGCAGCATCCGACGGGGCCAAGAGACCCAGTACTTC

J: TRBJ2-2
D: .
V: TRBV4-3
length: 13
size: .
CDR3: CASSPGLTGELFF
DNA: TGCGCCAGCAGCCCAGGACTCACCGGGGAGCTGTTTTTT

J: TRBJ1-1
D: .
V: TRBV25-1
length: 15
size: once
CDR3: CASMGAGKMNTEAFF
DNA: TGTGCCAGCATGGGGGCTGGAAAGATGAACACTGAAGCTTTCTTT

J: TRBJ2-3
D: .
V: TRBV5-1
length: 16
size: .
CDR3: CASSLTGDSITDTQYF
DNA: TGCGCCAGCAGCTTAACCGGGGATTCTATCACAGATACGCAGTATTTT

J: TRBJ1-6
D: .
V: TRBV6-5
length: 15
size: .
CDR3: CASSYRGRYNSPLHF
DNA: TGTGCCAGCAGTTACCGCGGACGGTATAATTCACCCCTCCACTTT

J: TRBJ2-1
D: TRBD2
V: TRBV29-1
length: 16
size: .
CDR3: CSVPAQRGGLYNEQFF
DNA: TGCAGCGTCCCTGCGCAGCGGGGGGGCCTCTACAATGAGCAGTTCTTC

J: TRBJ2-7
D: .
V: TRBV24-1
length: 16
size: .
CDR3: CATSDSRGRSSYEQYF
DNA: TGTGCCACCAGTGATTCCCGGGGAAGAAGCTCCTACGAGCAGTACTTC

J: TRBJ2-5
D: TRBD1
V: TRBV7-2
length: 12
size: .
CDR3: CASRGTEETQYF
DNA: TGTGCCAGCAGAGGGACAGAAGAGACCCAGTACTTC

J: TRBJ1-4
D: .
V: TRBV28
length: 15
size: .
CDR3: CASSVGGLANEKLFF
DNA: TGTGCCAGCAGTGTTGGGGGCCTCGCGAATGAAAAACTGTTTTTT

J: TRBJ1-1
D: TRBD1
V: TRBV5-4
length: 17
size: .
CDR3: CASSVGTGDILNTEAFF
DNA: TGTGCCAGCAGCGTGGGGACAGGCGATATCTTGAACACTGAAGCTTTCTTT

J: TRBJ1-1
D: .
V: TRBV6-5
length: 14
size: few
CDR3: CASSRGIGNTEAFF
DNA: TGTGCCAGCAGCCGAGGAATCGGAAACACTGAAGCTTTCTTT

J: TRBJ1-1
D: .
V: TRBV25-1
length: 11
size: .
CDR3: CASSAPGEAFF
DNA: TGTGCCAGCAGCGCCCCGGGTGAAGCTTTCTTT

J: TRBJ2-7
D: TRBD2
V: TRBV2
length: 15
size: .
CDR3: CASRERGGPSYEQYF
DNA: TGTGCCAGCAGGGAGCGGGGGGGCCCGTCCTACGAGCAGTACTTC